The rows below give T cell receptor beta chains drawn from one sample of a study of blood T cell repertoires in COVID-19. Libraries were prepared by immunoSEQ multiplex PCR; TCRdb keeps only in-frame clonotypes and omits some of them. The sample lists over 150,000 clones, approximately 79% seen once, with roughly 25% in the top ten. Input material: peripheral blood. The receptors here all came from a woman in her 70s with acute or convalescent COVID-19. Both conserved end residues are part of each CDR3. D genes are given only for firm matches. Part of the rows lack a size; the others show once, few, many or a class for expanded clones.

v_call	clone_size	d_call	j_call	cdr3_nt	cdr3_aa
TRBV5-8	few	TRBD1	TRBJ1-1	TGTGCCAGCAACAACTGGGGCAGGGGGCGCACTGAAGCTTTCTTT	CASNNWGRGRTEAFF
TRBV20-1	many	.	TRBJ2-3	TGCAGTGCTAGTAAAAGCTTGAGGGCAGATACGCAGTATTTT	CSASKSLRADTQYF
TRBV5-1	.	.	TRBJ2-2	TGCGCCAGCAGCTTGGCACGTTCAGGAGGGGAGCTGTTTTTT	CASSLARSGGELFF
TRBV7-2	.	.	TRBJ1-5	TGTGCCAGCAGCTTATCCACAGGGCATCAGCCCCAGCATTTT	CASSLSTGHQPQHF
TRBV19	.	.	TRBJ2-1	TGTGCCAGTAGTCGAGGGGGAAGCTCCTACAATGAGCAGTTCTTC	CASSRGGSSYNEQFF
TRBV27	.	TRBD1	TRBJ2-3	TGTGCCAGCAGTTTAGGACAGGCCACAGATACGCAGTATTTT	CASSLGQATDTQYF
TRBV19	.	.	TRBJ2-2	TGTGCCAGTAGTATAGAAAATCCGCGGCCCGGGGAGCTGTTTTTT	CASSIENPRPGELFF
TRBV4-1	.	TRBD1	TRBJ1-5	TGCGCCAGCAGCCAAGAGCCGTTCCAGGGGGCACAGCCCCAGCATTTT	CASSQEPFQGAQPQHF
TRBV19	.	TRBD2	TRBJ2-1	TGTGCCAGTACCCCGACTAGCGGGCCCCACAATGAGCAGTTCTTC	CASTPTSGPHNEQFF
TRBV7-9	few	.	TRBJ1-4	TGTGCCAGCAGCTTACCGCCTTACAGGCCTGCTAATGAAAAACTGTTTTTT	CASSLPPYRPANEKLFF
TRBV28	.	.	TRBJ2-3	TGTGCCAGTCTGACCGGGACTCTGAACACAGATACGCAGTATTTT	CASLTGTLNTDTQYF
TRBV10-3	.	.	TRBJ2-1	TGTGCCATCAAGGGTCCTTCTAGCGATGAGCAGTTCTTC	CAIKGPSSDEQFF
TRBV10-3	.	TRBD1	TRBJ2-5	TGTGCCATCAGTGACCTGGACAGGGGAGACGAGACCCAGTACTTC	CAISDLDRGDETQYF
TRBV7-9	.	.	TRBJ1-3	TGTGCCAGCAGTCCAGGACAGTTCTCTGGAAACACCATATATTTT	CASSPGQFSGNTIYF
TRBV3-1/TRBV3-2	.	.	TRBJ1-3	TGTGCCAGCAGCCAAGGGATCGGGGGAATTTCCGGAAACACCATATATTTT	CASSQGIGGISGNTIYF
TRBV28	.	.	TRBJ1-1	TGTGCCAGCAGTTTGTCAACAGGGTACACTGAAGCTTTCTTT	CASSLSTGYTEAFF
TRBV20-1	.	.	TRBJ2-4	TGCAGTGCTAGTCGCAGCGTAGCCAAAAACATTCAGTACTTC	CSASRSVAKNIQYF
TRBV14	few	.	TRBJ1-3	TGTGCCAGCAGCCAAGATCGTTCGGGGAACACCATATATTTT	CASSQDRSGNTIYF
TRBV19	.	TRBD1	TRBJ1-2	TGTGCCAGTAGCCTAAACAGGGGTTGGGGCTACACCTTC	CASSLNRGWGYTF
TRBV2	.	TRBD2	TRBJ2-3	TGTGCCAGCAAGACTAGCGCTAAATGGGATACGCAGTATTTT	CASKTSAKWDTQYF
TRBV3-1/TRBV3-2	.	TRBD1	TRBJ2-2	TGTGCCAGCAGCGTGGGGACAGGGGGCCCCACCGGGGAGCTGTTTTTT	CASSVGTGGPTGELFF
TRBV15	.	.	TRBJ2-7	TGTGCCACCAGCAGAGATTGGGCAGAGCAGTACTTC	CATSRDWAEQYF
TRBV7-3	few	.	TRBJ2-1	TGTGCCAGCAGCTTAACGGGAAGAGGTGCGGGGACCAATGAGCAGTTCTTC	CASSLTGRGAGTNEQFF
TRBV30	.	.	TRBJ1-2	TGTGCCTGGAGTAGAAGGGGGGGAGGTGGCTACACCTTC	CAWSRRGGGGYTF
TRBV15	.	TRBD1	TRBJ1-6	TGTGCCACCAGGGGGGACAGGGGGCCCTTGAGCTCACCCCTCCACTTT	CATRGDRGPLSSPLHF
TRBV6-6	.	.	TRBJ1-3	TGTGCCAGCAGGCTGTCAGGGGACACTGGAAACACCATATATTTT	CASRLSGDTGNTIYF
TRBV21-1	.	.	TRBJ2-7	TGTGCCAGCAGCAAAATCCGGCTAGCGCGACTTAAGACAACCTACGAGCAGTACTTC	CASSKIRLARLKTTYEQYF
TRBV20-1	.	TRBD2	TRBJ2-4	TGCAGTGCTAGTCCCCTGCGGCTAGCGGTACCGGGGCAGGACATTCAGTACTTC	CSASPLRLAVPGQDIQYF
TRBV11-3	.	.	TRBJ2-3	TGTGCCAGTGCGGGGGCCACAGATACGCAGTATTTT	CASAGATDTQYF
TRBV6-5	.	.	TRBJ2-3	TGTGCCAGCAAGGAGGCAGGGGCCACAGATACGCAGTATTTT	CASKEAGATDTQYF
TRBV6-5	.	TRBD2	TRBJ2-2	TGTGCCAGCAGTTACTCGACTGCGGGAGCGGGGGGGGAGCTGTTTTTT	CASSYSTAGAGGELFF